There are many counts of the clone carrying this TCR beta chain. Other DNA sequences from this sample encode an identical CDR3 as well. Via MiXCR, TCRdb re-called the PCR reads. The sample has about 69,000 clones, 12% to 15% seen once. This sample stems from a study of metastatic and nonmetastatic thyroid tumors. CDR1 and CDR2 from the germline V gene are MNHEY and SMNVEV (reference sequence). Trimming took off 6 bases at V and 4 bases at J, with 12 bases between the two ends. This CDR3 is 13 amino acids long. Patients underwent thyroid surgery, and none had received any treatment before it. The sequenced sample consisted of blood. The TCR originated in a male donor with papillary thyroid cancer or a benign thyroid nodule (not recorded which). Some clones in this sample may be carry-over from other donors' samples. J is TRBJ1-2 and V is TRBV27, with TRBD1 as a possible D gene (5 bases). DNA of the CDR3: TGTGCCAGCAGCCCAAATGGGGGCTATGGCTACACCTTC. It encodes CASSPNGGYGYTF.